This T cell receptor beta chain was observed in a study of shared clonotypes between healthy human individuals. With regard to this clone: Its specificity is not known.

General study results and limits: Apart from blood, nothing was sampled; tissue repertoires likely differ.

The CDR3 consists of 17 residues. Per germline, CDR1 WNHNN and CDR2 SYGVQD (reference sequence). The V and J ends lost 0 bases and 6 bases respectively, with 18 bases between them. The test was conducted at deep level. Sequenced by immunoSEQ multiplex PCR; TCRdb stores in-frame clones only, minus some. The sample consists of around 2,000,000 clones, roughly 95% of them appearing once. The naive CD8 fraction comprised CD45RO-negative cells positively selected for CCR7 and excluded terminally differentiated effector memory CD45RA+ cells. This TCR was sampled from a young man in good health. Sequencing was performed on naive CD8+ T cells sorted from blood. J is TRBJ2-4 and V is TRBV10-1, with a weak D call TRBD2 (6 bases). CDR3 in DNA: TGCGCCAGCAGTGAGTCGACATACGGGACCGGGGGAAACATTCAGTACTTC. Translating gives CASSESTYGTGGNIQYF.